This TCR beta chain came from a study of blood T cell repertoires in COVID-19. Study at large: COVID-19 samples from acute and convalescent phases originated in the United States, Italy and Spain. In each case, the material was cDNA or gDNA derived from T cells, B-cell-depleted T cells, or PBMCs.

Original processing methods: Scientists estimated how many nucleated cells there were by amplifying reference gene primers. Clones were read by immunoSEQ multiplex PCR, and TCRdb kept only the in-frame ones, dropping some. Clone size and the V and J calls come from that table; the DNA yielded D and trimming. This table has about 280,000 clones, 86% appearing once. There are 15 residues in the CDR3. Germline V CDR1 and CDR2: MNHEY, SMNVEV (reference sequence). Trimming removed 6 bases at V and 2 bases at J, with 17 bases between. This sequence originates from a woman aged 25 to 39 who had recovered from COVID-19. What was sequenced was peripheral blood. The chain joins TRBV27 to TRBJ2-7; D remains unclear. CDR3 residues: CASSRTPERAYEQYF. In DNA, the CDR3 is TGTGCCAGCAGCCGAACTCCGGAGAGAGCCTACGAGCAGTACTTC.